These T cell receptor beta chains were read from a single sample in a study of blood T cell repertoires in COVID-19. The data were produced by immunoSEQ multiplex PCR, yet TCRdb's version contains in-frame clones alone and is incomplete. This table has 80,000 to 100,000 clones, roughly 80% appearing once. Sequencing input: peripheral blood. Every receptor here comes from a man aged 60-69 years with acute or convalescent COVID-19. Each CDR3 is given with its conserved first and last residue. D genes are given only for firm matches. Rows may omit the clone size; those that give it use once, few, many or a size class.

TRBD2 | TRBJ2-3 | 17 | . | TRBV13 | TGTGCCAGCAGCCTGCCGACTAGCGGGAGGCCGGCAGATACGCAGTATTTT | CASSLPTSGRPADTQYF
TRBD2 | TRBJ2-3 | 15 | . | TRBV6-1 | TGTGCCAGCAGTGAAGGGGCTAGCGGGGGATATACGCAGTATTTT | CASSEGASGGYTQYF
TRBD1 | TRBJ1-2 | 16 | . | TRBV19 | TGTGCCAGTCTCGAGTATCGGACAGGGGGAACCTATGGCTACACCTTC | CASLEYRTGGTYGYTF
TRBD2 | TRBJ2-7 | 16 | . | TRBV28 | TGTGCCAGCGGCCGAAGGGCTAGCGGGCTAACCTACGAGCAGTACTTC | CASGRRASGLTYEQYF
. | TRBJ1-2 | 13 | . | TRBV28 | TGTGCCAGCACTTTTGGGACAAGGAGCGGCTACACCTTC | CASTFGTRSGYTF
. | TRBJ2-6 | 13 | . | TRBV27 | TGTGCCAGCAGGGGGGCAGGGGCCAACGTCCTGACTTTC | CASRGAGANVLTF
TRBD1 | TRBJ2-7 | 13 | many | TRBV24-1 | TGTGCCACCAGTGGGGACAGGGGTTACGAGCAGTACTTC | CATSGDRGYEQYF
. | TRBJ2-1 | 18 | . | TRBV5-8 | TGTGCCAGCAGCTCACCCCCCCTCACTAGCGGTACAGGGGTTGAGCAGTTCTTC | CASSSPPLTSGTGVEQFF
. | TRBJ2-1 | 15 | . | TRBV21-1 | TGTGCCAGCAGCAAACTGGCGGTAACCTATTATGAGCAGTTCTTC | CASSKLAVTYYEQFF
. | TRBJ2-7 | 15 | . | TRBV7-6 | TGTGCCAGCAGCCCTCGCGACAGGTTCAACAACGAGCAGTACTTC | CASSPRDRFNNEQYF
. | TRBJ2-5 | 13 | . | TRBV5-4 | TGCGCCAGCAGCCCCGTAGGAGTAGGGACCCAGTACTTC | CASSPVGVGTQYF
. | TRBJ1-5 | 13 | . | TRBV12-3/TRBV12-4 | TGTGCCAGCAGTGGAAGCAGGGATCAGCCCCAGCATTTT | CASSGSRDQPQHF
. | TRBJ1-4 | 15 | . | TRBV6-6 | TGTGCCAGCAGTTACTCGACGGGGGGGTATGAAAAACTGTTTTTT | CASSYSTGGYEKLFF
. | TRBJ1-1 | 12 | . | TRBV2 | TGTGCCAGCAGTGAACAGGGCCCTGAAGCTTTCTTT | CASSEQGPEAFF
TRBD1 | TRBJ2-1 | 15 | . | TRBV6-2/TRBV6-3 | TGTGCCAGCAGCCAGACAGGGGGTAACTACAATGAGCAGTTCTTC | CASSQTGGNYNEQFF
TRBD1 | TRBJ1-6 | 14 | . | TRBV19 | TGTGCCAGTAGAGGACAGGTGGTAGCTTCACCCCTCCACTTT | CASRGQVVASPLHF
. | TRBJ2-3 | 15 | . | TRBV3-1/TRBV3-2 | TGTGCCAGCGGAAAGGCGGGCCCTAGCACAGATACGCAGTATTTT | CASGKAGPSTDTQYF
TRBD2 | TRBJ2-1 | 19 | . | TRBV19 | TGTGCCAGTAGTATCTCTGGACTAGCGGGAGGTCTATCCTACAATGAGCAGTTCTTC | CASSISGLAGGLSYNEQFF
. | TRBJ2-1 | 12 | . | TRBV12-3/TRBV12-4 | TGTGCCAGCAGTTTGTCTAGCAGTAAGCAGTTCTTC | CASSLSSSKQFF
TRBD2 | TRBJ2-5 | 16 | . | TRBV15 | TGTGCCACCAGCCGAGGGACTAGCGGGGGCCAAGAGACCCAGTACTTC | CATSRGTSGGQETQYF
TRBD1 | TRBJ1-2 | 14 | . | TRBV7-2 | TGTGCCAGCAGCACAAGACAGGGTAACTATGGCTACACCTTC | CASSTRQGNYGYTF
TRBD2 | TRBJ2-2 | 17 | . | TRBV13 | TGTGCCAGCAGCCCGTCGGGACTAGCGGGAGGGACCGGGGAGCTGTTTTTT | CASSPSGLAGGTGELFF
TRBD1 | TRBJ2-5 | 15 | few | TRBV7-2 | TGTGCCAGCAGCTTAGTAGGGGGCGCGGTGGAGACCCAGTACTTC | CASSLVGGAVETQYF
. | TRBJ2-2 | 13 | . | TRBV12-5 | TGTGCTAGTGGCTCTCAGGGCACCGGGGAGCTGTTTTTT | CASGSQGTGELFF
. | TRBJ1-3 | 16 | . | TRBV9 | TGTGCCAGCAGCGTAGGAGGCGCGGGCACCGGAAACACCATATATTTT | CASSVGGAGTGNTIYF
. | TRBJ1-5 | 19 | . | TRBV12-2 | TGTGCAAGTCGGTCCCGGGACAGGGGGCTTTTCCGGCCTAATCAGCCCCAGCATTTT | CASRSRDRGLFRPNQPQHF
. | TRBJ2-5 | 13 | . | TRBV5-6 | TGTGCCAGCAGCTTGCGGGGGAGAGAGACCCAGTACTTC | CASSLRGRETQYF
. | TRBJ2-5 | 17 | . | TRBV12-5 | TGTGCTAGTGGTTCATTCCACGTACAGGGTGGCCAAGAGACCCAGTACTTC | CASGSFHVQGGQETQYF
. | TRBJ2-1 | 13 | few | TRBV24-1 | TGTGCCACCAGCGCCGGGACTTCCAATGAGCAGTTCTTC | CATSAGTSNEQFF
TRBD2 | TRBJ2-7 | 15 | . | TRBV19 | TGTGCCAGTAGTGCCCGACTAGCGGGATACTACGAGCAGTACTTC | CASSARLAGYYEQYF
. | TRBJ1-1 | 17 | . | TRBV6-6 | TGTGCCAGCAGTCTGAACCGAGTGGACAGCAGGAACACTGAAGCTTTCTTT | CASSLNRVDSRNTEAFF
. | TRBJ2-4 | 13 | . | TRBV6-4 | TGTGCCAGCAGTGATGAACGGGGTGGTGTTCAGTACTTC | CASSDERGGVQYF
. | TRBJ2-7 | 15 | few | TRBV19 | TGTGCCAGTAGTAGGGGAGAGTGGGAGCCCTACGAGCAGTACTTC | CASSRGEWEPYEQYF
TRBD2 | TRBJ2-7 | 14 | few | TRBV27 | TGTGCCAGCAGTTTATCTAGCGGGAACTACGAGCAGTACTTC | CASSLSSGNYEQYF
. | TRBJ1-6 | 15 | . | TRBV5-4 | TGTGCCAGCAGCTTACCGGGAAGTGGGAATTCACCCCTCCACTTT | CASSLPGSGNSPLHF
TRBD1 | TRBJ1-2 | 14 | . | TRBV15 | TGTGCCACCAGCGAGGGACAGCACCCTTATGGCTACACCTTC | CATSEGQHPYGYTF
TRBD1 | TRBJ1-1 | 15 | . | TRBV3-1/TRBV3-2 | TGTGCCAGCAGCCATCTAGACAGGGCGAACACTGAAGCTTTCTTT | CASSHLDRANTEAFF
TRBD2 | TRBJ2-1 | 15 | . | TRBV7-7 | TGTGCTAGCAGCTGGGGGACTAGCAGTCTGAATGAGCAGTTCTTC | CASSWGTSSLNEQFF
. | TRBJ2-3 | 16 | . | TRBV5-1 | TGCGCCAGCAGCTCGCTGGACAGGGAGGGGACAGATACGCAGTATTTT | CASSSLDREGTDTQYF
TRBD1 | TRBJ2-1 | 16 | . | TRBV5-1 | TGCGCCAGCAGCTCCGGGACAGGGTATATATTAGGTGAGCAGTTCTTC | CASSSGTGYILGEQFF
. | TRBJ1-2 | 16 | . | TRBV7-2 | TGTGCCAGCAGCACACAATTAAGAACAGGCCACTATGGCTACACCTTC | CASSTQLRTGHYGYTF
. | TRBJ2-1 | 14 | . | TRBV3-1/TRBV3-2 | TGTGCCAGCAGCCAAGGAACTAACTACAATGAGCAGTTCTTC | CASSQGTNYNEQFF
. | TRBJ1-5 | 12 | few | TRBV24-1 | TGTGCCACCAGTGAGTTGGGCGGGCCCCAGCATTTT | CATSELGGPQHF
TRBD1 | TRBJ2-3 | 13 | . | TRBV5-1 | TGCGCCAGCAGCCCTGACAGGGCGGTTACGCAGTATTTT | CASSPDRAVTQYF
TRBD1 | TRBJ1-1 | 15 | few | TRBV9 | TGTGCCAGCAGCGTCCTCGGACAGGGGAACACTGAAGCTTTCTTT | CASSVLGQGNTEAFF
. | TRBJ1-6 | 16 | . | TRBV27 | TGTGCCAGCAGTTTGAAGAGGACAGCTTATAATTCACCCCTCCACTTT | CASSLKRTAYNSPLHF
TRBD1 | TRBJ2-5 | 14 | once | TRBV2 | TGTGCCAGCAGTTCGGACAGGAGTGAAGAGACCCAGTACTTC | CASSSDRSEETQYF
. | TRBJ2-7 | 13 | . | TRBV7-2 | TGTGCCAGCCGGGACTCCGGCTCCTACGAGCAGTACTTC | CASRDSGSYEQYF
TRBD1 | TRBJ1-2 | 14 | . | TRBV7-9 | TGTGCCAGCAGCTCGTCCGGACAGGGGATCGGCTACACCTTC | CASSSSGQGIGYTF
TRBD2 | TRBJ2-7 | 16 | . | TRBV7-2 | TGTGCCAGCAGCTTAGTTAGCGGGCCTAACTCCTACGAGCAGTACTTC | CASSLVSGPNSYEQYF
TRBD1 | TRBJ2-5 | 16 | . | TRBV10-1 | TGCGCCAGCAGCCGGGGACAGGGAGGGCGGCAAGAGACCCAGTACTTC | CASSRGQGGRQETQYF